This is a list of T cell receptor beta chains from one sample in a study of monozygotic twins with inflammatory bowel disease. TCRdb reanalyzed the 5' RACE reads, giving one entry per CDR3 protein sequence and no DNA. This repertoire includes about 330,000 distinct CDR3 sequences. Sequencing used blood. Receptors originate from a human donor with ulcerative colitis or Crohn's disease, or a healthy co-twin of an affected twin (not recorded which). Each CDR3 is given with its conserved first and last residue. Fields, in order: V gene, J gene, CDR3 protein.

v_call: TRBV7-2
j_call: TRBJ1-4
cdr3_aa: CASSETRGVRGEKLFF

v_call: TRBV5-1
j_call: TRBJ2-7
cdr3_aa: CASSFGTGTGVYEQYF

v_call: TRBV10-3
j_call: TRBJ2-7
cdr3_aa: CAISESSRGLYSYEQYF

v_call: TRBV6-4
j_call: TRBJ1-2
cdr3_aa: CASRTLGVYGYTF

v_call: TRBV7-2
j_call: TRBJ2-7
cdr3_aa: CASSLTLGTEQYF

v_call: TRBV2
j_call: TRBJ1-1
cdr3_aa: CASATGGATNTEAFF

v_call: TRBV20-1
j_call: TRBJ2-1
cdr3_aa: CSAPRWRGEYNEQFF

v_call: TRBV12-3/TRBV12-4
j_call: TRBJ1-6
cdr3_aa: CASSFRGTGGNSPLHF

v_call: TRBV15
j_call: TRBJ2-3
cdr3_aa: CATSRQAQPDTQYF

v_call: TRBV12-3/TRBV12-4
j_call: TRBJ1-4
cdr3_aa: CASRKDRVLATNEKLFF

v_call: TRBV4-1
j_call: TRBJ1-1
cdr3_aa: CASSQGGGQFGDTEAFF

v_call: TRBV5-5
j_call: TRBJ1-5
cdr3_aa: CASSRDRDQPQHF

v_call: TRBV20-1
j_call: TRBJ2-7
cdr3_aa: CSAPAGGVYEQYF

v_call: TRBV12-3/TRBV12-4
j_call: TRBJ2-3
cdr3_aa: CASSWLAGTDTQYF

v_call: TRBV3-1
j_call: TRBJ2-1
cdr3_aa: CASSQGGNEQFF

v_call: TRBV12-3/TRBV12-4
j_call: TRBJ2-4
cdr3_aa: CASSFAGGATPKNIQYF

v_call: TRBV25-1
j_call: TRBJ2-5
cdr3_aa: CASRQGPGETQYF

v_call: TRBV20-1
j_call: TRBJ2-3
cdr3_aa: CSARDGVVSGNQYF

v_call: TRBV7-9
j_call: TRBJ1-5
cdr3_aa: CASSSRPNQPQHF

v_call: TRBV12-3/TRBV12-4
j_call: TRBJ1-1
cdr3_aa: CASAPAGGWTEAFF

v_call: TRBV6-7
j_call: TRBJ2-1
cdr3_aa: CASSYPITGANEQFF

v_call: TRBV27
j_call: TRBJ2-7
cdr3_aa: CASSLSWGGQRYEQYF

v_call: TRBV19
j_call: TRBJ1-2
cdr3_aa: CASSDQTGYYGYTF

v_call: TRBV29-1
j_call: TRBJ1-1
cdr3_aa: CSVRADLIEAFF

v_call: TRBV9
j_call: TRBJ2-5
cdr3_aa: CASSVAVQETQYF

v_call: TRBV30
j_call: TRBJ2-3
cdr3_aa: CAWDTGTSGMADTQYF

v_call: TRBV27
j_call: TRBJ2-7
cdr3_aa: CASSLTVAEGTYEQYF

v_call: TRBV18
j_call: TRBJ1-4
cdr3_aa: CASSPQGGNEKLFF

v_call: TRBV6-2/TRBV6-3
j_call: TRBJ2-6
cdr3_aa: CASSYPTKDLSGANVLTF

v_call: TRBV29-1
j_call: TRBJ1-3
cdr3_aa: CSIYRDESSGNTIYF

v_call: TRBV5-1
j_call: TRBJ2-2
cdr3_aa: CASSLRSSGELFF

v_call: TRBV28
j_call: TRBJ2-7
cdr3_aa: CASRLEGYEQYF

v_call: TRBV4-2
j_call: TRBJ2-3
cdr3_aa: CASSRRAVRLGFDTQYF

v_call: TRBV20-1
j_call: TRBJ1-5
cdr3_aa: CSASGVWRNGPLGEPQHF